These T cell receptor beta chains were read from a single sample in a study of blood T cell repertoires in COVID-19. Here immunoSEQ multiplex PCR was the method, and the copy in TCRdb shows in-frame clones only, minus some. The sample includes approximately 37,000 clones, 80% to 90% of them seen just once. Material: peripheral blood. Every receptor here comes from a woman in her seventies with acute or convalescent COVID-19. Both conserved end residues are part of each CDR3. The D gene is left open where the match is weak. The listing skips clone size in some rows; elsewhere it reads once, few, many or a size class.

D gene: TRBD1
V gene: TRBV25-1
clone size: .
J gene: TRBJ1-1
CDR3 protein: CASSVNRGGPSEAFF
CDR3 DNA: TGTGCCAGCAGCGTTAACAGGGGGGGTCCGTCTGAAGCTTTCTTT

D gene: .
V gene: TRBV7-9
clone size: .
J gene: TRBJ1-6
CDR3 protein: CATCPGDNSPLHF
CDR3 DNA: TGTGCCACCTGCCCAGGGGATAATTCACCCCTCCACTTT

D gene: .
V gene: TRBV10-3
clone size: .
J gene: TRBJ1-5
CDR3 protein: CAISLGGGSNQPQHF
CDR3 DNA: TGTGCCATCAGTTTGGGGGGTGGAAGCAATCAGCCCCAGCATTTT

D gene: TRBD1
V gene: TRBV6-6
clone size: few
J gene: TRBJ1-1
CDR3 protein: CASSYSNRGRGEAFF
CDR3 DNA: TGTGCCAGCAGTTACTCGAACAGGGGGCGGGGTGAAGCTTTCTTT

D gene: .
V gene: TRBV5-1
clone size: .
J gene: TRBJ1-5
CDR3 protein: CASSLAGNNQPQHF
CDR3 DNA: TGCGCCAGCAGCTTGGCGGGGAACAATCAGCCCCAGCATTTT

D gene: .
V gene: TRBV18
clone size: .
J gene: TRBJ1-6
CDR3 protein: CASSPGQDSPLHF
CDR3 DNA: TGTGCCAGCTCACCGGGCCAGGATTCACCCCTCCACTTT

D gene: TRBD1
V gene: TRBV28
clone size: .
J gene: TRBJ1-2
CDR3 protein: CASSFGGQGAWGYTF
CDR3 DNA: TGTGCCAGCAGCTTCGGAGGGCAGGGGGCATGGGGCTACACCTTC

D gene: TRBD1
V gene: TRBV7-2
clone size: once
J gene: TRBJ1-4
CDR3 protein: CASSLVGQQNEKLFF
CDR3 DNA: TGTGCCAGCAGCTTAGTGGGACAGCAGAATGAAAAACTGTTTTTT

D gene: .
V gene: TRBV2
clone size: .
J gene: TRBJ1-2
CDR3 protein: CASSDQAPRYGYTF
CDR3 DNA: TGTGCCAGCAGTGATCAGGCCCCCCGCTATGGCTACACCTTC

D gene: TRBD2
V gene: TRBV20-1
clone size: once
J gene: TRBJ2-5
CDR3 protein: CSASGLASIWGETQYF
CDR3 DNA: TGCAGTGCTAGTGGACTAGCATCTATCTGGGGAGAGACCCAGTACTTC